The subject of this entry is one TCR beta chain. No antigen is known for it. The sample belongs to a study of cytomegalovirus exposure and HLA in healthy donors. The overall study: The same platform was used for the 130 or so validation repertoires and the roughly 670 first-cohort repertoires, a later analysis reported.

This CDR3 is built from 13 residues. Per germline, CDR1 SNHLY and CDR2 FYNNEI. V was trimmed by 3 bases and J by 3 bases, leaving 6 bases between them. Study observations and caveats: Rarity marked most TCR sequences, yet some public TCRs occurred in many donors. Subsequent analysis showed first-cohort TCR clusters tending to co-occur in 95 to 150 validation repertoires. It was reported that the classifier diagnosed cytomegalovirus status with high specificity and sensitivity in both the original and validation cohorts.

Sequenced by immunoSEQ multiplex PCR; TCRdb stores in-frame clones only, minus some. The table includes 150,000 or so clones, roughly nine tenths detected once. This TCR was recovered from a woman between 18 and 29 years old in good health and CMV-seropositive. The sample was PBMCs. The chain employs TRBV2 and TRBJ1-5; D remains unclear. The CDR3 loop is CASSDRYNQPQHF. CDR3 coding DNA: TGTGCCAGCAGTGACAGGTACAATCAGCCCCAGCATTTT.